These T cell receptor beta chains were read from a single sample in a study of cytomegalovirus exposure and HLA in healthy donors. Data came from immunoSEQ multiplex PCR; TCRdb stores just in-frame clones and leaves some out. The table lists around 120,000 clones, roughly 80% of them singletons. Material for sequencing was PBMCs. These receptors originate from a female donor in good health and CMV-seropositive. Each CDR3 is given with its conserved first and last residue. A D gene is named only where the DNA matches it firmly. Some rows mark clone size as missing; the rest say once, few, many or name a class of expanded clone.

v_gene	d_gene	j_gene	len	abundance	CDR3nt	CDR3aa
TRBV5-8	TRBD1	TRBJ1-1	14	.	TGTGCCAGCAACAACGGACAGGGGTACACTGAAGCTTTCTTT	CASNNGQGYTEAFF
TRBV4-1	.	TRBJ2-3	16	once	TGCGCCAGCAGCCGAGCACCAGGGGATCCTGCAGATACGCAGTATTTT	CASSRAPGDPADTQYF
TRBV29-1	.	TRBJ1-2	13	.	TGCAGCGTTGGCTTGCAGGGAAGGTATGGCTACACCTTC	CSVGLQGRYGYTF
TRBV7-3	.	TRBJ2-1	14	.	TGTGCCAGCAGCTTAGCTGGGGGAGGCAATGAGCAGTTCTTC	CASSLAGGGNEQFF
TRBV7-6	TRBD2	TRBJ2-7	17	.	TGTGCCAGCAGCTCCTTACCCGAGGCTAGCGGGACCTACGAGCAGTACTTC	CASSSLPEASGTYEQYF
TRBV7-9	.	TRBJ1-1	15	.	TGTGCCAGCAGCGGCCCGAACAGGATGAACACTGAAGCTTTCTTT	CASSGPNRMNTEAFF
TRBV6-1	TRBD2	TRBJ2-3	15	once	TGTGCCAGCAGTCTCAGCGGGGGGGCCGCAGATACGCAGTATTTT	CASSLSGGAADTQYF
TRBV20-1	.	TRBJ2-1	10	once	TGCAGTGCTAGTTCAGATGAGCAGTTCTTC	CSASSDEQFF
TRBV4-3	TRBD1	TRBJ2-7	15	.	TGCGCCAGCAGCCGACAGGGGGAGCGAAGCGACGAGCAGTACTTC	CASSRQGERSDEQYF
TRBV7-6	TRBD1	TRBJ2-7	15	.	TGTGCCAGCAGCTTAGGGACAGGTCCTAGTTACGAGCAGTACTTC	CASSLGTGPSYEQYF
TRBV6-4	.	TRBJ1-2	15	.	TGTGCCAGCAGTAAGGACAGACTTGCTCGGCTTGGCTACACCTTC	CASSKDRLARLGYTF